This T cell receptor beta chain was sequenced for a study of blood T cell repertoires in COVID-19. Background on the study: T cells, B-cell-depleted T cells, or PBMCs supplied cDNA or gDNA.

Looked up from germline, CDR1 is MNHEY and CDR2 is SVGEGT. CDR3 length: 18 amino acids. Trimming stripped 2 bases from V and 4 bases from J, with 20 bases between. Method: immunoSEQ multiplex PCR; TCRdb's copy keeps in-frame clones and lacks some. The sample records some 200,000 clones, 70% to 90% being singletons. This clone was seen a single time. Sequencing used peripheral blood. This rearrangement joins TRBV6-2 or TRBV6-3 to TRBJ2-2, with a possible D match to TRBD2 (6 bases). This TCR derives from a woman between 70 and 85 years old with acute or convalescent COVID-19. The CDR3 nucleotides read TGTGCCAGCAGTTACCCCCATTTCGCGGGGAAAATCACCGGGGAGCTGTTTTTT. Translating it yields CASSYPHFAGKITGELFF.